This T cell receptor beta chain was retrieved from a study of OX40 agonist ivuxolimab in advanced cancers. In this sample, this clone turned up a few times. Only in-frame clones appear in the TCRdb table, and some are missing; sequencing was by immunoSEQ multiplex PCR. The table includes tens of thousands of clones, 90% detected once. This CDR3 has 13 amino acids. Trimming removed 6 bases at V and 7 bases at J, with 15 bases between. Germline CDR1 reads SQVTM; CDR2 reads ANQGSEA. The sample in question was CD4+ or CD8+ T cells sorted from blood, obtained in a trial of the OX40 agonist ivuxolimab. The chain uses TRBV29-1 and TRBJ2-2, with D maybe TRBD1 (6 bases). The sequence came from an adult with an advanced solid tumor such as melanoma, head and neck, liver or kidney cancer. CDR3 nucleotides: TGCAGCGTCCAGGGGATCCCCGGCGGGGAGCTGTTTTTT. It codes for CSVQGIPGGELFF.